A single sample is the source of the 14 T cell receptor beta chains below, sequenced in a study of T cell responses to AZD1222 COVID-19 vaccine. Some clones are missing from TCRdb's copy, which holds only in-frame ones; the method was immunoSEQ multiplex PCR. The sample records approximately 90,000 clones, over 75% being singletons. Sequenced material: peripheral blood, taken on day 0 of AZD1222 vaccination. All receptors derive from an adult in good health.

The V gene is TRBV18, the J gene TRBJ1-4, with TRBD1 matching 8 bases. The germline gives CDR1 KGHSH, CDR2 LQKENI. The trim removed 3 bases at V and 5 bases at J, leaving 2 bases unmatched. The length of the CDR3 is 14 residues. Written as DNA, the CDR3 is TGTGCCAGCTCACCCCGACAGGGGAATGAAAAACTGTTTTTT. Its protein product is CASSPRQGNEKLFF.

This chain uses TRBV4-2 with TRBJ2-1; 7 nucleotides align to TRBD2. The CDR3 length is 15 residues. Germline values: CDR1 LGHNA, CDR2 YNFKEQ. Trimming cost V 4 bases and J 1 base; bases outside gene matches: 4. CDR3 bases: TGTGCCAGCAGCCGGGAGCGGGATTCCTACAATGAGCAGTTCTTC. Its protein product is CASSRERDSYNEQFF.

The rearrangement links TRBV18 to TRBJ2-7; no firm D call. Between the trimmed V and J ends, which lost 3 bases and 1 base, there was a span of 10 bases. Germline lookup yields CDR1 KGHSH and CDR2 LQKENI. This CDR3 has 14 amino acids. The chain's CDR3 is CASSPGYGSYEQYF. DNA for the CDR3: TGTGCCAGCTCACCCGGGTACGGGTCCTACGAGCAGTACTTC.

Here the CDR3 DNA reads TGTGCCACTTTGGGGGGGGTCGTAGAAACAACGAACTCTGGGGCCAACGTCCTGACTTTC. Amino acids: CATLGGVVETTNSGANVLTF. The rearrangement joins TRBV19 to TRBJ2-6; 7 bases are shared with TRBD2. This CDR3 spans 20 amino acids. V dropped 10 bases and J dropped 0; count of bases not matched to a gene: 21. CDR1 is LNHDA, CDR2 SQIVND, per germline (reference sequence).

The chain recombines TRBV5-5 with TRBJ1-6; D possibly corresponds to TRBD1 (5 bases). This CDR3 region has 16 residues. Trimming removed 4 bases from V and 7 bases from J, with 18 bases in between. Germline V gives CDR1 SGHKS, CDR2 YYEKEE (reference sequence). Written as DNA, the CDR3 is TGTGCCAGCAGCCGTGACAGCGACAGACGAAATTCACCCCTCCACTTT. Translation gives CASSRDSDRRNSPLHF. The complete variable domain, with remaining parts taken from reference TRBV5-5 and TRBJ1-6, reads DAGVTQSPTHLIKTRGQQVTLRCSPISGHKSVSWYQQVLGQGPQFIFQYYEKEERGRGNFPDRFSARQFPNYSSELNVNALLLGDSALYLCASSRDSDRRNSPLHFGNGTRLTVT.

V and J are TRBV5-1 and TRBJ1-2; 8 bases are a match to TRBD1. The CDR3 spans 14 residues. V lost 4 bases and J lost 4; bases outside the gene matches: 6. The germline gives CDR1 SGHRS, CDR2 YFSETQ. This chain's CDR3 is CASSPRQGSYGYTF. The DNA for the CDR3 is TGCGCCAGCAGCCCTCGACAGGGGAGCTATGGCTACACCTTC.

The gene calls are TRBV7-9 and TRBJ1-4, with 8 bases aligning to TRBD1. The germline V gene encodes CDR1 SEHNR and CDR2 FQNEAQ (reference sequence). V shed 1 base and J 12 bases; nucleotides not matched to a gene: 7. The CDR3 has 14 residues. For the CDR3, the DNA is TGTGCCAGCAGCTTAGGTGCAGGGGGCGCGGAACTGTTTTTT. Amino acids: CASSLGAGGAELFF.

The chain combines TRBV12-5 with TRBJ1-5; D call uncertain. V was trimmed by 6 bases and J by 3 bases, leaving 18 bases between them. In germline, CDR1 is LGHNT, CDR2 FRNRAP. CDR3 size: 16 residues. The CDR3 region has the DNA TGTGCTAGTGGAACCCAAGAGAGAGGGTACAATCAGCCCCAGCATTTT. Its translation: CASGTQERGYNQPQHF.

The chain links TRBV2 to TRBJ2-1; TRBD2 matches 7 bases. The V and J ends lost 8 bases and 7 bases, in that order; junction bases with no gene match: 11. The CDR3 spans 14 residues. The germline gives CDR1 SNHLY, CDR2 FYNNEI. CDR3 in DNA: TGTGCCAGCCGACGGAGTAGCGGGTCTAATGAGCAGTTCTTC. Amino acid sequence: CASRRSSGSNEQFF.

The chain employs TRBV21-1 and TRBJ2-7. TRBV21-1 represents a pseudogene. This CDR3 is built from 14 residues. The CDR3 protein is CASSKGIGSDEQYF. The CDR3 nucleotides are TGTGCCAGCAGCAAAGGAATAGGGTCCGACGAGCAGTACTTC.

The chain is built from TRBV18 and TRBJ1-1, with D uncertain. The CDR3 is made up of 14 amino acids. V was shortened by 1 base and J by 5 bases, with 11 bases between the two germline ends. The germline gives CDR1 KGHSH, CDR2 LQKENI. CDR3 nucleotides: TGTGCCAGCTCACCACGCTCTACGGGGACTGAAGCTTTCTTT. This gives the protein CASSPRSTGTEAFF. Complete variable domain (other parts from reference TRBV18 and TRBJ1-1): NAGVMQNPRHLVRRRGQEARLRCSPMKGHSHVYWYRQLPEEGLKFMVYLQKENIIDESGMPKERFSAEFPKEGPSILRIQQVVRGDSAAYFCASSPRSTGTEAFFGQGTRLTVV.

This sequence joins TRBV15 and TRBJ2-1; the match to TRBD2 covers 7 bases. Per the germline V gene, CDR1 is LNHNV and CDR2 is YYDKDF (reference sequence). Trimming took 1 base from V and 5 from J; bases not matched to a gene: 8. This CDR3 is built from 16 residues. Here the CDR3 reads CATSRAHSLADNEQFF. The CDR3, as DNA: TGTGCCACCAGCAGAGCCCACAGTCTAGCGGACAATGAGCAGTTCTTC.

The CDR3 DNA follows: TGCGCCAGCAGGGAGGGAGTGGGGGTATACGAGCAGTACTTC. This codes for CASREGVGVYEQYF. The chain employs TRBV10-2 and TRBJ2-7; TRBD2 might be the D (6 bases). Germline V gives CDR1 WSHSY, CDR2 SAAADI. CDR3 size: 14 residues. The V end lost 6 bases, the J end lost 4 bases, and 16 bases lay between the germline ends.

This clone was seen a few times. This sequence joins TRBV3-1 (or the pseudogene TRBV3-2) and TRBJ2-7, with TRBD2 identical over 13 bases. The CDR3 extends over 15 amino acids. The germline gives CDR1 LGHDT, CDR2 YNNKEL (reference sequence). Trimming took 4 bases from V and 4 from J; bases not matched to a gene: 4. The CDR3 sequence: CASSLTSGRAYEQYF. CDR3 sequence (DNA): TGTGCCAGCAGCCTAACTAGCGGGAGGGCTTACGAGCAGTACTTC.